Presented here are 30 T cell receptor beta chains from one specimen sequenced in a study of blood T cell repertoires in COVID-19. Data came from immunoSEQ multiplex PCR; TCRdb stores just in-frame clones and leaves some out. The sample has some 200,000 clones, approximately 82% seen once; the top ten hold more than 1.2%. The specimen sequenced was peripheral blood. The receptors were sampled from a woman aged 40 to 50 who had recovered from COVID-19.

V is TRBV27 and J is TRBJ2-7; TRBD2 agrees at 10 bases. Trimming at V came to 6 bases and at J to 4 bases, leaving 9 bases not matched to a gene. Germline CDR1 reads MNHEY; CDR2 reads SMNVEV (reference sequence). The CDR3 has 15 residues. CDR3 in DNA: TGTGCCAGCAGCCAAATAGCGGGGGGCCGTTACGAGCAGTACTTC. Protein: CASSQIAGGRYEQYF.

CDR3 coding DNA: TGTGCCAGCAGCAAAGGGAACGTCGGGATGATACATGGCTACACCTTC. Amino acids: CASSKGNVGMIHGYTF. V gene TRBV21-1 combines with J gene TRBJ1-2. TRBV21-1 corresponds to a pseudogene. CDR3 length: 16 amino acids.

The chain couples TRBV25-1 to TRBJ2-7, with 7 bases identical to TRBD1. CDR3 length: 12 residues. J gave up 4 bases and V 6 bases, and 3 bases lay outside the gene matches. Germline V gene data show CDR1 as MGHDK and CDR2 as SYGVNS. The CDR3 DNA sequence: TGTGCCAGCAGAGGGGGCTGGTACGAGCAGTACTTC. This sequence encodes CASRGGWYEQYF.

The chain combines TRBV7-2 with TRBJ2-2; D is perhaps TRBD1 (5 bases). The CDR3 is made up of 15 amino acids. Trimming shortened V by 1 base and J by 0 bases, and 6 bases separated the two germline ends. The V gene's germline CDR1 is SGHTA and CDR2 FQGNSA. The CDR3 sequence is CASSLVGPNTGELFF. CDR3 coding DNA: TGTGCCAGCAGCTTAGTGGGGCCGAACACCGGGGAGCTGTTTTTT.

The chain combines TRBV19 with TRBJ2-3; 10 bases are shared with TRBD1. The CDR3 has 15 residues. Trimming at V came to 8 bases and at J to 0 bases, leaving 5 bases not matched to a gene. CDR1 and CDR2 from the germline V gene are LNHDA and SQIVND (reference sequence). Written as DNA, the CDR3 is TGTGCCAGTCGCGACAGGGGGCTTAGCACAGATACGCAGTATTTT. Translation: CASRDRGLSTDTQYF.

The rearrangement links TRBV23-1 to TRBJ1-3; possible D gene TRBD1, 6 bases. TRBV23-1 is identified as an open reading frame with a role that is uncertain. Trimming shortened V by 2 bases and J by 0 bases, and 11 bases separated the two germline ends. The CDR3 length is 16 residues. The CDR3 region has the DNA TGCGCCAGCAGTCAACCAGGGGTCTACTCTGGAAACACCATATATTTT. Amino acid sequence: CASSQPGVYSGNTIYF.

V is TRBV7-2 and J is TRBJ1-2; D is possibly TRBD1 (5 bases). The germline V gene encodes CDR1 SGHTA and CDR2 FQGNSA. V was cut by 1 base and J by 3 bases, with 15 bases left in between. CDR3 size: 16 residues. CDR3 bases: TGTGCCAGCAGCTTAGTGGCGGGACCCGCGGACTATGGCTACACCTTC. Its translation: CASSLVAGPADYGYTF.

The DNA for the CDR3 is TGCGCCAGCAGTGAGTCGACAGGCCTGGATACGCAGTATTTT. Translation gives CASSESTGLDTQYF. The rearrangement uses TRBV10-1 and TRBJ2-3; TRBD1 might be the D (6 bases). This CDR3 comprises 14 residues. From germline, CDR1 is WNHNN and CDR2 SYGVQD (reference sequence). Trimming took 0 bases from V and 6 from J, leaving 10 bases between them.

This CDR3 is CASSPPGQSTDTQYF. The CDR3 DNA reads TGTGCCAGCAGCCCACCGGGACAGAGCACAGATACGCAGTATTTT. This chain connects TRBV7-6 to TRBJ2-3, with 7 positions matching TRBD1. The germline V gene encodes CDR1 SGHVS and CDR2 FNYEAQ. The CDR3 length is 15 residues. J gave up 0 bases and V 5 bases, and 5 bases lay outside the gene matches.

This clone was found a few times. This chain connects TRBV5-6 to TRBJ2-2; possible D gene TRBD1, 6 bases. CDR1 and CDR2 from the germline V gene are SGHDT and YYEEEE. The CDR3 extends over 16 amino acids. V shed 0 bases and J shed 1 base, with 10 bases lying between them. The CDR3 coding sequence is TGTGCCAGCAGCTTGGACAGGGCGAGGAACACCGGGGAGCTGTTTTTT. As protein: CASSLDRARNTGELFF. The full variable domain, with the rest looked up from reference TRBV5-6 and TRBJ2-2, is DAGVTQSPTHLIKTRGQQVTLRCSPKSGHDTVSWYQQALGQGPQFIFQYYEEEERQRGNFPDRFSGHQFPNYSSELNVNALLLGDSALYLCASSLDRARNTGELFFGEGSRLTVL.

This rearrangement joins TRBV2 to TRBJ2-1, with 9 positions matching TRBD1. This CDR3 is built from 14 residues. Germline CDR1 SNHLY, CDR2 FYNNEI. V dropped 10 bases and J dropped 5; count of bases not matched to a gene: 9. The CDR3, as DNA: TGTGCCATCCACCGGGGACAGGGAAACAATGAGCAGTTCTTC. It codes for CAIHRGQGNNEQFF.

The rearrangement uses TRBV29-1 and TRBJ1-2, with D possibly being TRBD1 (6 bases). V lost 6 bases and J 6 bases, leaving 17 bases between the germline ends. Looked up from germline, CDR1 is SQVTM and CDR2 is ANQGSEA. The CDR3 is made up of 13 amino acids. The CDR3: CSVYSQGIHGYTF. CDR3 nucleotides: TGCAGCGTCTACTCACAGGGTATACATGGCTACACCTTC.

This clone was observed a few times. The J gene is TRBJ1-1, the V gene TRBV5-7; D gene unclear. TRBV5-7 is noted as an ORF with a role that remains uncertain. The CDR3 runs 15 residues. V was clipped by 4 bases and J by 4 bases, with 17 bases between them. This CDR3 reads CASSRMSRGLTEAFF. The CDR3 DNA follows: TGTGCCAGCAGCAGAATGAGTCGGGGTCTCACTGAAGCTTTCTTT.

This chain connects TRBV29-1 to TRBJ2-7; 7 bases agree with TRBD2. J was trimmed by 0 bases and V by 0 bases; bases with no gene match: 5. The CDR3 totals 15 residues. Germline assignment: CDR1 SQVTM and CDR2 ANQGSEA. The CDR3 reads CSVEEGTGGSYEQYF. CDR3 bases: TGCAGCGTTGAAGAGGGAACGGGGGGCTCCTACGAGCAGTACTTC.

The rearrangement links TRBV25-1 to TRBJ2-1; TRBD1 matches at 7 bases. CDR3 length: 13 residues. Unmatched junction bases numbered 7, after V lost 7 bases and J lost 7 bases. Per the germline V gene, CDR1 is MGHDK and CDR2 is SYGVNS. Here the CDR3 reads CASNDRAGNEQFF. Written as DNA, the CDR3 is TGTGCCAGCAACGACAGGGCTGGGAATGAGCAGTTCTTC.

The J gene is TRBJ2-3, the V gene TRBV7-2; 11 bases match TRBD2. Germline CDR1 SGHTA, CDR2 FQGNSA. The V and J ends lost 6 bases and 5 bases, in that order; junction bases with no gene match: 1. CDR3 length: 13 residues. The CDR3: CASRLAGGDTQYF. CDR3 coding DNA: TGTGCCAGCAGGCTAGCGGGGGGAGATACGCAGTATTTT.

The rearrangement joins TRBV20-1 to TRBJ2-1; D perhaps matches TRBD1 (6 bases). The V end lost 3 bases, the J end lost 4 bases, and 13 bases lay between the germline ends. This CDR3 spans 14 amino acids. Germline V CDR1 and CDR2: DFQATT, SNEGSKA (reference sequence). In nucleotides, the CDR3 is TGCAGTGCTAGTTTGTTACAGGGATACAATGAGCAGTTCTTC. This codes for CSASLLQGYNEQFF.

The chain couples TRBV19 to TRBJ1-5; 10 positions match TRBD1. There are 16 residues in the CDR3. V shed 7 bases and J 2 bases; nucleotides not matched to a gene: 8. Germline values: CDR1 LNHDA, CDR2 SQIVND (reference sequence). The CDR3 sequence: CASTTGTGDGNQPQHF. The CDR3 DNA is TGTGCCAGTACAACCGGGACAGGGGACGGCAATCAGCCCCAGCATTTT.

The chain couples TRBV27 to TRBJ2-6; a possible D gene is TRBD1 (5 bases). V was trimmed by 3 bases and J by 0 bases, leaving 18 bases between them. Germline V gene sequence: CDR1 MNHEY, CDR2 SMNVEV (reference sequence). The CDR3 has 19 residues. In DNA form, the CDR3 reads TGTGCCAGCAGTTTTTCACAGGCTATCAAGAGCTCTGGGGCCAACGTCCTGACTTTC. Protein sequence: CASSFSQAIKSSGANVLTF.

V is TRBV21-1 and J is TRBJ1-2; TRBD1 was called by the table and not checked on the DNA. TRBV21-1 is annotated as a pseudogene. The CDR3 sequence is 16 residues long. The CDR3 sequence: CASSRQAQEHNYGYTF. CDR3 coding DNA: TGTGCCAGCAGCCGACAGGCGCAAGAACATAACTATGGCTACACCTTC.

Of note for this clone: A read error may produce the germline difference seen at one junction end. The chain joins TRBV7-7 to TRBJ1-5; 7 positions agree with TRBD1. Germline V gene data show CDR1 as SSHAT and CDR2 as FNYEAQ (reference sequence). This CDR3 is 22 amino acids long. Here the CDR3 reads CASSLQRQFPRDRQYSNQPQHF. In nucleotides, the CDR3 is TGTGCTAGCAGCCTTCAGCGCCAATTCCCGCGGGACAGACAGTATAGCAATCAGCCCCAGCATTTT.

CDR3 loop: CAWSWAPGEKLFF. In nucleotides, the CDR3 is TGTGCCTGGAGTTGGGCCCCCGGTGAAAAACTGTTTTTT. This chain links TRBV30 with TRBJ1-4; D not certain. This CDR3 is built from 13 residues. V was shortened by 2 bases and J by 7 bases, with 11 bases between the two germline ends. Germline V CDR1 and CDR2: GTSNPN, SVGIG (reference sequence).

The rearrangement links TRBV2 to TRBJ2-5; D may be TRBD2 (5 bases). Germline assignment: CDR1 SNHLY and CDR2 FYNNEI. Deletions cut 7 bases from V and 1 base from J, with 10 bases between. There are 13 residues in the CDR3. Here the CDR3 DNA reads TGTGCCAGCAAGGTGGAGGTCCAAGAGACCCAGTACTTC. As protein: CASKVEVQETQYF.

The sample holds many counts of this clone. The gene calls are TRBV2 and TRBJ1-6, with D possibly being TRBD1 (5 bases). This CDR3 is 13 amino acids long. V shed 7 bases and J shed 7 bases, with 11 bases lying between them. CDR1 and CDR2 from the germline V gene are SNHLY and FYNNEI. The CDR3 DNA reads TGTGCCAGCACGGGACTGCCAAATTCACCCCTCCACTTT. Its translation: CASTGLPNSPLHF.

This chain connects TRBV7-9 to TRBJ2-2, with D possibly TRBD2 on 6 matching bases. V was trimmed by 2 bases and J by 5 bases, leaving 12 bases between them. Germline loops: CDR1 SEHNR, CDR2 FQNEAQ (reference sequence). The CDR3 is 15 residues long. The CDR3, as DNA: TGTGCCAGCAGCTTAATTGCGGGGAGGACCGGGGAGCTGTTTTTT. This sequence encodes CASSLIAGRTGELFF.

The chain is built from TRBV4-1 and TRBJ1-1, with TRBD1 as a possible D gene (6 bases). CDR1 and CDR2 from the germline V gene are MGHRA and YSYEKL. V lost 3 bases and J 4 bases, leaving 18 bases between the germline ends. This CDR3 contains 16 residues. The CDR3 protein is CASSQGTGYPSTEAFF. Written as DNA, the CDR3 is TGCGCCAGCAGCCAGGGAACAGGGTATCCCTCCACTGAAGCTTTCTTT.

This chain joins TRBV12-3 or TRBV12-4 and TRBJ1-1, with 7 bases fitting TRBD1. The CDR3 totals 13 residues. V shed 6 bases and J 2 bases; nucleotides not matched to a gene: 3. CDR3 sequence: CASRRDRNTEAFF. The DNA for the CDR3 is TGTGCCAGCAGGAGGGACAGAAACACTGAAGCTTTCTTT.

V gene TRBV4-2 combines with J gene TRBJ1-1; D is unclear. Germline V lookup: CDR1 LGHNA, CDR2 YNFKEQ. Trimming took off 0 bases at V and 4 bases at J, with 15 bases between the two ends. This CDR3 comprises 16 residues. The CDR3 DNA sequence: TGTGCCAGCAGCCAAGATACCGGGTTAGGAATCACTGAAGCTTTCTTT. This gives the protein CASSQDTGLGITEAFF.

The chain is built from TRBV7-3 and TRBJ2-5; 9 bases fit TRBD2. This CDR3 is built from 13 residues. CDR1 and CDR2 from the germline V gene are SGHTA and FQGTGA. Germline trimming cut 5 bases from V and 7 bases from J; bases unmatched to any gene: 5. In DNA, the CDR3 is TGTGCCAGCAGCCAAACGCGGGAGGGGACCCAGTACTTC. Residues: CASSQTREGTQYF.

The J gene is TRBJ2-5, the V gene TRBV15; D perhaps matches TRBD2 (5 bases). V was shortened by 0 bases and J by 1 base, with 6 bases between the two germline ends. CDR1 is LNHNV, CDR2 YYDKDF, per germline (reference sequence). There are 14 residues in the CDR3. The CDR3 DNA sequence: TGTGCCACCAGCAGAGATAGCGCCCAAGAGACCCAGTACTTC. Residues: CATSRDSAQETQYF. The full variable domain, completed using reference TRBV15 and TRBJ2-5, is DAMVIQNPRYQVTQFGKPVTLSCSQTLNHNVMYWYQQKSSQAPKLLFHYYDKDFNNEADTPDNFQSRRPNTSFCFLDIRSPGLGDTAMYLCATSRDSAQETQYFGPGTRLLVL.